This passage covers 8 T cell receptor delta chains from one sample sequenced in a study of gamma-delta T cells after stem cell transplantation. TCRdb fed the RT-PCR reads to CATT. This sample carries about 3,000 delta-chain clones, approximately 2.9% of them seen once, and the ten largest clones take around 28%. Sequenced sample: gamma-delta T cells. The receptor set was obtained from a human donor. It is not recorded whose cells these are; they may come from a transplant donor.

Turning to this clone: A far larger clone is only one base removed, so a read error is likely. The V call is TRDV2, the J call TRDJ1; a possible D gene is TRDD3 (5 bases). The CDR3 is 17 residues long. The V gene's germline CDR1 is GEAIGNYY and CDR2 EKD. V lost 1 base, J lost 3 bases, and 20 bases lay in between. In nucleotides, the CDR3 is TGTGCCTGTGACACTGCGGGGGGCCCGACGTACGCCGATAAACTCATCTTT. It is translated as CACDTAGGPTYADKLIF.

Concerning this clone: This sequence is one base from a far larger clone and is likely a read error. Other nucleotide sequences from this sample produce the same CDR3. The chain couples TRDV2 to TRDJ1, with 8 bases aligning to TRDD3. The CDR3 consists of 17 residues. Germline V gene data show CDR1 as GEAIGNYY and CDR2 as EKD. This CDR3 is CACDTLGWGTMTDKLIF. CDR3 DNA: TGTGCCTGCGACACGCTCGGCTGGGGGACCATGACCGATAAACTCATCTTT.

To note about this clone: A read error likely explains this, since a far larger clone differs by one base. The chain is built from TRDV2 and TRDJ3; D remains ambiguous. Germline V gene data show CDR1 as GEAIGNYY and CDR2 as EKD. This CDR3 spans 17 amino acids. V was trimmed by 5 bases and J by 0 bases, leaving 13 bases between them. CDR3 sequence reads: CACGTGPLSWDTRQMFF. In DNA, the CDR3 is TGTGCCTGTGGCACGGGCCCACTCTCCTGGGACACCCGACAGATGTTTTTC.

A remark on this clone: With a much larger clone just one base away, this may be a read error. This sample includes further DNA sequences coding for the same CDR3. This chain connects TRDV2 to TRDJ1; 9 bases fit TRDD3. The V gene's germline CDR1 is GEAIGNYY and CDR2 EKD. The CDR3 loop spans 18 amino acids. CDR3 in DNA: TGTGCCTGTGACACCCTGGGGGATCGAGGGGCGTACACCGACAAACTCATCTTT. Its protein product is CACDTLGDRGAYTDKLIF.

As concerns this clone: Since a far larger clone is one base different, this is likely a read error. The sample holds other DNA sequences that translate to the same CDR3. The chain is built from TRDV2 and TRDJ1; a weak D match, TRDD3 (6 bases). Germline CDR1 GEAIGNYY, CDR2 EKD. CDR3 length: 14 residues. Trimming pared 3 bases from V and 2 bases from J, leaving 12 bases between. The CDR3 sequence is CACDGLGDTDKLIF. In DNA form, the CDR3 reads TGTGCCTGTGACGGCCTAGGGGATACCGATAAACTCATCTTT.

As regards this clone: A much more abundant neighbour one base away suggests this may be a read error. Other DNA sequences from this sample encode an identical CDR3 as well. This sequence joins TRDV2 and TRDJ1; 10 positions match TRDD3. CDR3 length: 23 amino acids. The germline V gene encodes CDR1 GEAIGNYY and CDR2 EKD. Trimming took 1 base from V and 3 from J; bases not matched to a gene: 28. The CDR3 spells CACDTVGQGGIRTYQMRADKLIF. The CDR3 region has the DNA TGTGCCTGTGACACAGTGGGGCAAGGGGGGATACGCACCTACCAGATGAGGGCCGATAAACTCATCTTT.

As to this clone: This may stem from a read error, because a much larger clone lies one nucleotide away. The chain carries TRDV2 and TRDJ1; 9 bases are a match to TRDD3. Per germline, CDR1 GEAIGNYY and CDR2 EKD. The CDR3 contains 17 residues. The CDR3 is CARERLLGDRYTDKLIF. CDR3 bases: TGTGCCCGTGAAAGATTACTGGGGGACCGGTACACCGATAAACTCATCTTT.

This clone has a handful of counts. The protein that TCRdb holds for this DNA derives from a much larger clone and differs from the translated DNA at residue 4, which likely indicates a read error; the protein shown here is translated from the DNA. This chain links TRDV2 with TRDJ3; 10 bases agree with TRDD3. This CDR3 contains 18 residues. The V segment lost 5 bases and the J segment 0 bases; nucleotides outside the gene matches: 6. Germline CDR1 reads GEAIGNYY; CDR2 reads EKD. The CDR3 region has the DNA TGTGCCTGTGGCACTGGGGGATCCCCCTCCTGGGACACCCGACAGATGTTTTTC. It yields the protein CACGTGGSPSWDTRQMFF.